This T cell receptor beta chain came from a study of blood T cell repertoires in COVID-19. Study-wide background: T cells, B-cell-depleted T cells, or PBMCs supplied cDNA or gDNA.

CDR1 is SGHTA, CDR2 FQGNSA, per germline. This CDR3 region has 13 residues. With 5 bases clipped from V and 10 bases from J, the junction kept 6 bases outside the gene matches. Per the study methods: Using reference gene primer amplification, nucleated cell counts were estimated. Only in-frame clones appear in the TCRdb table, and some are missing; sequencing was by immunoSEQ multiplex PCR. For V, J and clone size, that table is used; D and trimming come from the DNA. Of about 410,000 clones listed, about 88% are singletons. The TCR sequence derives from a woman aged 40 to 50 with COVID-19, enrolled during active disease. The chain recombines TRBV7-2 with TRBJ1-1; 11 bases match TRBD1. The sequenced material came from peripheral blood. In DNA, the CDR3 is TGTGCCAGCAGCCGGGACAGGGGGATTTTAGCTTTCTTT. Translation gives CASSRDRGILAFF.